This T cell receptor beta chain comes out of a study of T cell changes during pregnancy in multiple sclerosis. CDR1 and CDR2 (germline): MNHNS, SASEGT. This CDR3 contains 14 residues. V was shortened by 4 bases and J by 4 bases, with 13 bases between the two germline ends. Repertoires were generated with immunoSEQ multiplex PCR, while TCRdb's copy carries only in-frame clones and drops some. This table has 40,000 or so clones, 91% appearing once. The sample here was CD8+ T cells from peripheral blood mononuclear cells, taken in the second trimester of pregnancy. This TCR came from a female donor with multiple sclerosis, enrolled in a pregnancy study. This chain connects TRBV6-1 to TRBJ1-1; no definite D call. DNA for the CDR3: TGTGCCAGCAGTGTTGGCTCTGGGAGCACTGAAGCTTTCTTT. Translation gives CASSVGSGSTEAFF.